The clone carrying this T cell receptor beta chain occurred many times. Diagnostic assessment was based on clinical symptoms, serum thyroxine and TRAb, thyroid ultrasound and orbital computed tomography. The data are from a study of T cells in Graves' hyperthyroidism and ophthalmopathy. Template material for amplifying TCR beta CDR3 regions consisted of RNA transcripts. With the HTBI primer set, the TCR CDR3 went through a first round of RT-PCR. From the multiplex PCR reads, TCRdb called clonotypes with MiXCR, one entry per CDR3 protein. This table has about 410,000 distinct CDR3 sequences, approximately 15% appearing once. V was clipped by 2 bases and J by 3 bases, with 14 bases between them. Germline V lookup: CDR1 MNHEY, CDR2 SMNVEV (reference sequence). The CDR3 sequence is 15 residues long.

J is TRBJ2-7 and V is TRBV27; D is uncertain. Sequenced material: blood. The sequence came from a man between 18 and 35 years old with Graves' ophthalmopathy. CDR3 bases: TGTGCCAGCAGTTTAAGGCCGGAGTACTACTACGAGCAGTACTTC. This gives the protein CASSLRPEYYYEQYF.